This T cell receptor (beta chain) was profiled in a study of lymphopenia after photon versus proton radiotherapy. Study-level points and caveats: In patients who died, overall survival fell as post-nadir TCR diversity dropped more. Relative stability marked proton patients; photon patients lost diversity and naive cells.

Comment on this clone: What it binds is unknown.

Measured with immunoSEQ multiplex PCR; TCRdb has only the in-frame clones, and not every one. The table has 77,000 or so clones, 65% to 85% seen once. Trimming at V came to 3 bases and at J to 3 bases, leaving 6 bases not matched to a gene. The germline V gene has CDR1 SGHNT and CDR2 YENEEA. The length of the CDR3 is 16 residues. The sequence derives from a man in his fifties or sixties with pancreatic cancer. The material was peripheral blood, obtained from a patient treated with proton-based radiotherapy. This chain links TRBV11-3 with TRBJ1-1, with 11 positions matching TRBD1. DNA for the CDR3: TGTGCCAGCAGCTTTTCCGGGACAGGGGGGGACACTGAAGCTTTCTTT. Its translation: CASSFSGTGGDTEAFF.